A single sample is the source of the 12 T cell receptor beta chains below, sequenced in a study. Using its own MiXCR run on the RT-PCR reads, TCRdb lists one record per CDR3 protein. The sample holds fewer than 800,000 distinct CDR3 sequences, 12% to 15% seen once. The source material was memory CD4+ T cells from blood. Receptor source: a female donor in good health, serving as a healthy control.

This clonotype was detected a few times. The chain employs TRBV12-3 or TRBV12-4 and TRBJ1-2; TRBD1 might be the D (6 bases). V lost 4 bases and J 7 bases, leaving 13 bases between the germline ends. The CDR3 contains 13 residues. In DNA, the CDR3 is TGTGCCAGCAGTTGGGGGGCAAAGCCTGGCTACACCTTC. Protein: CASSWGAKPGYTF.

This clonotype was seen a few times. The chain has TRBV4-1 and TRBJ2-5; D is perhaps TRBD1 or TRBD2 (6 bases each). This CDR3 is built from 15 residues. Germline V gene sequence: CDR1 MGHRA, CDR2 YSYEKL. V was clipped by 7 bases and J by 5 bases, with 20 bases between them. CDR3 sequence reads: CASTLRGGPRETQYF. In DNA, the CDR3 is TGCGCCAGCACCCTCCGAGGGGGGCCTAGGGAGACCCAGTACTTC.

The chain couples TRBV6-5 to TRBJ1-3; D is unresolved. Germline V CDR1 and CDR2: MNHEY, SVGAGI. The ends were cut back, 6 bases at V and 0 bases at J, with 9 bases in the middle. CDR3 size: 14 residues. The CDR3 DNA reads TGTGCCAGCAGCTCGAGATTCTCTGGAAACACCATATATTTT. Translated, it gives CASSSRFSGNTIYF.

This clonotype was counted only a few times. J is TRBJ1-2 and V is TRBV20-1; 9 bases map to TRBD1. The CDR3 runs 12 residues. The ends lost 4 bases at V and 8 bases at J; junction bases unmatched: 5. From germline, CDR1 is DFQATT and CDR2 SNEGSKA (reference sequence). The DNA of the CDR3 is TGCAGTGCTACCGGGACAGGGATCGGCTACACCTTC. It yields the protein CSATGTGIGYTF.

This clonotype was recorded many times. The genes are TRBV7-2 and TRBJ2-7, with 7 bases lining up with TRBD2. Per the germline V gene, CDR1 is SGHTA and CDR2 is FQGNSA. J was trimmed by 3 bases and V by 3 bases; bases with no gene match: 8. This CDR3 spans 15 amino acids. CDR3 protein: CASSFGRASGYEQYF. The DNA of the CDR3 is TGTGCCAGCAGCTTCGGCCGGGCTAGCGGCTACGAGCAGTACTTC. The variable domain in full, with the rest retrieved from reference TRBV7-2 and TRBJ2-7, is GAGVSQSPSNKVTEKGKDVELRCDPISGHTALYWYRQSLGQGLEFLIYFQGNSAPDKSGLPSDRFSAERTGGSVSTLTIQRTQQEDSAVYLCASSFGRASGYEQYFGPGTRLTVT.

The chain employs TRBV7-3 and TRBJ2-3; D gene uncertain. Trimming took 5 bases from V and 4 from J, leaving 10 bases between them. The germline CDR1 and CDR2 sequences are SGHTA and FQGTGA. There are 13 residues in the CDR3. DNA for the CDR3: TGTGCCAGCAGCCGAACGGCGTCAGATACGCAGTATTTT. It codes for CASSRTASDTQYF.

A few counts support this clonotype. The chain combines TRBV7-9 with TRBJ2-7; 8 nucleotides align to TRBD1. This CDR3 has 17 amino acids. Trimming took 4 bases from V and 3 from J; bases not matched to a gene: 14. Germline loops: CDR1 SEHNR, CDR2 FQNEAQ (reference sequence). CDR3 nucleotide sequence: TGTGCCAGCAGCTCACAACCCGGACAGGGCCCGTTCTACGAGCAGTACTTC. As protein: CASSSQPGQGPFYEQYF.

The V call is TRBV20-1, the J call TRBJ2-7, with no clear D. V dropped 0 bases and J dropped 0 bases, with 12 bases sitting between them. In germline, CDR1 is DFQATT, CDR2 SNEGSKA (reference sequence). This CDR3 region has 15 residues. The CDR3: CSARDPRKSSYEQYF. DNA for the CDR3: TGCAGTGCTAGAGATCCCCGAAAGAGCTCCTACGAGCAGTACTTC.

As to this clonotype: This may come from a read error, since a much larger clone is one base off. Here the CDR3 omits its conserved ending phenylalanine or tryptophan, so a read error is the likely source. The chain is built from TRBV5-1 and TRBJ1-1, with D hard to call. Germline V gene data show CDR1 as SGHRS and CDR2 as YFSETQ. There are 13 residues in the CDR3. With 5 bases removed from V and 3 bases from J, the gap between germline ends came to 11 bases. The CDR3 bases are TGCGCCAGCAGGACCTTAGATGACACTGAAGCTTTCCTT. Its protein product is CASRTLDDTEAFL.

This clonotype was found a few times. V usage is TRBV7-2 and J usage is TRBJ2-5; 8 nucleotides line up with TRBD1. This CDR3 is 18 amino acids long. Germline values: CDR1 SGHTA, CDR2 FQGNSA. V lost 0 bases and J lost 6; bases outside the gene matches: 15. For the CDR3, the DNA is TGTGCCAGCAGCTTAGCGGCGCTTCCGTCAGGGGGCGGGAAGACCCAGTACTTC. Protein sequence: CASSLAALPSGGGKTQYF.

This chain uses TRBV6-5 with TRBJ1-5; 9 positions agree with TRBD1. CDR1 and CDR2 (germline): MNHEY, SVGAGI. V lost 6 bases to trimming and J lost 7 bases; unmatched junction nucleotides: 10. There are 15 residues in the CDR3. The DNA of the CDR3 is TGTGCCAGCAGCTCGGACAGGGGAACAAAGCAGCCCCAGCATTTT. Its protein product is CASSSDRGTKQPQHF.

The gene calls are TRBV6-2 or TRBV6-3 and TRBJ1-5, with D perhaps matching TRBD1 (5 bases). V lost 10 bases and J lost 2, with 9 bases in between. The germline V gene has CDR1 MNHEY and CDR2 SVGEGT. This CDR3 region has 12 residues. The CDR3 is CATREGNQPQHF. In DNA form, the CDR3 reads TGTGCCACCAGGGAGGGCAATCAGCCCCAGCATTTT.